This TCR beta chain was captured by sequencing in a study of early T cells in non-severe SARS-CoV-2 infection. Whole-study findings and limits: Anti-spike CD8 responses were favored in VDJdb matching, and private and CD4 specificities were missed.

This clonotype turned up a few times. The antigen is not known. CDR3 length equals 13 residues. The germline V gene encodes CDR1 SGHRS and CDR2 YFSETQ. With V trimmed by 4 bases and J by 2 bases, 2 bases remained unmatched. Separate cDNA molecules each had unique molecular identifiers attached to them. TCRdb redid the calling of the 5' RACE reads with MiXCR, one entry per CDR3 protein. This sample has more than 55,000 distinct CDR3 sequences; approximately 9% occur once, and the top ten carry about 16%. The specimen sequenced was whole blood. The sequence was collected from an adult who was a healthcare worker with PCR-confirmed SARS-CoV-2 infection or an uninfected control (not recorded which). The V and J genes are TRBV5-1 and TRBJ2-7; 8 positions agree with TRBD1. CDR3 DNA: TGCGCCAGCAGCCCGACAGGGGCCTACGAGCAGTACTTC. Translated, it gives CASSPTGAYEQYF. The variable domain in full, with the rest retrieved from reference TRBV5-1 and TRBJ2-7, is KAGVTQTPRYLIKTRGQQVTLSCSPISGHRSVSWYQQTPGQGLQFLFEYFSETQRNKGNFPGRFSGRQFSNSRSEMNVSTLELGDSALYLCASSPTGAYEQYFGPGTRLTVT.